The clone carrying this TCR beta chain was observed a single time. The antigen is not known. A second PCR of about 6 to 11 cycles used a sample-barcoded 5' primer and a J-beta primer mix. TCRdb re-called the 5' RACE reads through MiXCR, storing one row per CDR3 protein. The sample has about 2 million distinct CDR3 sequences; roughly 50% are singletons. This CDR3 has 15 amino acids. V lost 2 bases and J 5 bases, leaving 15 bases between the germline ends. Germline CDR1 MNHEY, CDR2 SVGEGT. Those donating, healthy Caucasian individuals from Russia, were aged 6 to 90. This sample is drawn from a study of blood T cells in healthy people across ages. The study's findings and limits: Getting older went along with TCR beta diversity per million T cells dropping roughly linearly.

What was sequenced was blood. This receptor was obtained from a woman between 40 and 50 years old in good health. The chain joins TRBV6-2 or TRBV6-3 to TRBJ1-2, with D tentatively TRBD1 (6 bases). CDR3 sequence reads: CASSYILRGKYGYTF. The CDR3 DNA follows: TGTGCCAGCAGTTACATCTTGAGGGGGAAGTATGGCTACACCTTC.